The entry below gives a single T cell receptor beta chain sequence along with its context. Judged by frequency, this clonotype is medium-sized (0.01 to 0.1%); no count was given. This receptor's antigen is unknown. This record belongs to a study of CXCR3-negative and CXCR3-positive naive CD8 T cells (dated by TCRdb to the late 2010s). Study-wide context: In total, roughly 140 million TRB reads were obtained, which works out to roughly 1.5 +/- 0.3 million reads per library. Diversity and physicochemical repertoire analyses covered roughly ten donors pooled from two independent experiments. The TRBV-TRBJ cluster analysis covered naive subsets from 5 donors and memory cells from 3 donors.

Overall study outcomes, separate from this receptor: Because surface CD5, which is linked to self-reactivity in mice, was comparable between the naive subsets, TCR interaction strength was also inferred from TRB CDR3 physicochemical properties. Repertoire diversity was comparably high in both naive subsets but much lower in memory CD8+ T cells. Compared with CXCR3-negative naive cells, CXCR3-positive naive cells had TRB CDR3s with higher hydrophobicity (lower Kidera factor 4), lower energy, and higher strength and volume indices. Similar TRBV-TRBJ usage was shown by naive CXCR3-negative and CXCR3-positive cells from the same donor, whereas distinct patterns were shown by memory cells. Because CXCR3 expression was partially decreased after cryopreservation, freshly isolated PBMCs were used for most assays.

The cysteine opens and the phenylalanine closes a CDR3 of 15 amino acids. The record lacks a DNA sequence. CDR1 and CDR2, looked up from the germline V gene, are MGHRA and YSYEKL. Instrument on record: NextSeq 550. The Human TCR Profiling Kit (MiLaboratory) was used to prepare UMI-labeled 5' RACE TRB cDNA libraries. The full amount of extracted RNA was used for cDNA synthesis, and the full amount of resulting cDNA was used for PCR amplification. Libraries were prepared in parallel with an identical number of PCR cycles. The authors' analysis ran thus. With a requirement of at least two reads per UMI, MIGEC and MiXCR extracted about 49,000 +/- 11,000 unique UMI-labeled TRB cDNA molecules per library. On average, each library contained approximately 40,000 +/- 10,000 functional in-frame TRB CDR3 nucleotide clonotypes without stop codons. After each sample was downsampled to 5000 UMI-labeled TRB molecules, VDJtools was used to calculate diversity metrics such as normalized Shannon-Wiener and Chao1. VDJtools was used to calculate clonotype-size-weighted physicochemical properties of the central five CDR3 residues, namely interaction energy, strength, volume and Kidera factor 4. TCRdb reprocessed the reads, so every CDR3 protein sequence counts as one entry and DNA is not shown. The V and J calls and clone size are TCRdb's, not the authors'. The data table for this sample lists tens of thousands of distinct CDR3 sequences. The leading ten clones occupy 1.6% of the sample.

Each CD8+ T cell subset was flow-sorted in triplicate, with roughly 330,000 cells per subset placed directly into RLT lysis buffer. Naive CD8+ T cells were defined stringently as CD45RO-CCR7+CD27+CD95- to exclude memory contaminants. Using standard density gradient centrifugation, peripheral blood mononuclear cells were isolated from buffy coats. Naive CXCR3-negative and CXCR3-positive CD8+ T cells were flow-sorted on a FACSAria III. An RNeasy Mini Kit was used to extract total RNA from the sorted cells. The sequenced sample consisted of naive CXCR3- CD8+ T cells from blood. Reading the label with the study, this specimen's cell subset or site is: CD45RO-CCR7+CD27+CD95- naive CD8+ T cells lacking CXCR3 (TNR3-). This receptor chain uses TRBV4-1 and TRBJ2-7; TCRdb reports TRBD2, a call that lacks DNA to check it against. The receptor comes from a human donor in good health. Some clones in this sample may be carry-over from other donors' samples. The CDR3 is CASSLRLAGSYEQYF.